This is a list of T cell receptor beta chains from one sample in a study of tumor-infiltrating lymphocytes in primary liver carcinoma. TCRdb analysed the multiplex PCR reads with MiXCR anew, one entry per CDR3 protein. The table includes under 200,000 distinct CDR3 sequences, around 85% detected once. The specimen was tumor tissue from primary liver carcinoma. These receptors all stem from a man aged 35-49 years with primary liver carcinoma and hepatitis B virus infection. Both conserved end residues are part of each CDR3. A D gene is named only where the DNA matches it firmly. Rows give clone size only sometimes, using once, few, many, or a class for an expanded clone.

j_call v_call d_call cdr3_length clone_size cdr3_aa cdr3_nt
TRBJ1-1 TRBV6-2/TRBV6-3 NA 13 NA CASSCPLRTEAFF TGTGCCAGCAGTTGCCCCCTTCGCACTGAAGCTTTCTTT
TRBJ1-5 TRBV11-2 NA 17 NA CASSLIGVTGSNQLQHF TGCGCCAGCAGCTTAATAGGGGTAACAGGGAGCAATCAGCTCCAGCATTTT
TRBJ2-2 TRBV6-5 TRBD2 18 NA CASRSILGTSGRDGELFF TGTGCCAGCAGATCAATCCTCGGGACTAGCGGGAGAGATGGGGAGCTGTTTTTT
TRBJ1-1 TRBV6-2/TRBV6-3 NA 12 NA CASSYRQTEAFF TGTGCCAGTAGTTACAGGCAAACTGAAGCTTTCTTT
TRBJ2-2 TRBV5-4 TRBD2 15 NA CASRSTSTNTGELFF TGTGCCAGTAGATCGACTAGCACGAACACCGGTGAGCTGTTTTTT
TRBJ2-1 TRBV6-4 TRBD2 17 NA CASSPSLVLAAYNKQFF TGTGCCAGCAGCCCCTCTTTAGTTCTAGCGGCCTACAATAAGCAGTTCTTC
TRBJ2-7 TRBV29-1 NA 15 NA CSVEDPGGGSYEHYF TGCAGCGTTGAAGATCCAGGAGGGGGTTCCTACGAGCACTACTTC
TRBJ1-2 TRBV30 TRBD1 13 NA CAWTGQDNYDYTF TGTGCCTGGACGGGACAGGATAACTATGACTACACCTTC
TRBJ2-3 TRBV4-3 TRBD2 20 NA CASTQDLPSGTSGTANTQYF TGCGCCAGCACCCAAGATCTTCCCTCCGGGACTAGCGGGACAGCAAATACGCAGTATTTT
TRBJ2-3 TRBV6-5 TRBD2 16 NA CASSLAGTSSTDTQYF TGTGCCAGCAGCCTCGCCGGGACTAGTAGCACAGATACGCAGTATTTT
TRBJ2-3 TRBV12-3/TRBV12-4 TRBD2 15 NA CGSSLAGGKGNTQYF TGTGGCAGCAGTCTAGCGGGAGGGAAGGGGAATACGCAGTATTTT
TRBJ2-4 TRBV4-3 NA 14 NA CASNQDGLANIQYF TGCGCCAGCAACCAAGATGGCCTGGCTAACATTCAGTACTTC
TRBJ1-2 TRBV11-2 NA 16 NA CASSLESVAYSRGYTF TGTGCCAGTAGCTTAGAATCGGTAGCCTATTCTCGAGGATACACCTTC
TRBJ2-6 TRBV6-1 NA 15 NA CASSPRGAVANILTF TGTGCCAGCAGTCCCCGAGGGGCTGTGGCCAACATCCTGACTTTC
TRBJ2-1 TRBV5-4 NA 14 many CASGRGAGDNEQFF TGTGCCAGCGGTCGGGGGGCGGGAGACAATGAGCAGTTCTTC
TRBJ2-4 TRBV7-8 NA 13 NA CASSLAGEKIEYF TGTGCCAGCAGCTTAGCGGGGGAGAAGATTGAATACTTC
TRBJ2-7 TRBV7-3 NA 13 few CASSLDLGGEQYF TGTGCCAGCAGCTTAGATTTGGGGGGCGAGCAGTACTTC
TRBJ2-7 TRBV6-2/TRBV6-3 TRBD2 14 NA CASRYEGLSYEQYF TGTGCCAGCAGATATGAGGGACTATCCTACGAGCAGTACTTC
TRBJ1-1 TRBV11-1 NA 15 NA CASSLAGAGNTDPIF TGTGCCAGCAGCTTAGCAGGGGCTGGGAACACTGATCCTATCTTT
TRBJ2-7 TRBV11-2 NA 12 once CANSPGCYEQYF TGTGCCAACAGTCCCGGGTGTTACGAGCAGTACTTC
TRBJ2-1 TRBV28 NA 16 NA CTSSLWEASSYNEQFF TGTACCAGCAGTTTATGGGAAGCCAGCTCCTACAATGAGCAGTTCTTC
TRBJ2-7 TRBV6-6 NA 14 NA CANSYYGTSVEQYF TGTGCCAACAGTTACTACGGAACCTCAGTCGAGCAGTACTTC
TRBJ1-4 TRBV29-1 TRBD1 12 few CSALYRGLYLFF TGCAGCGCTCTGTACAGGGGTCTTTATCTGTTTTTT
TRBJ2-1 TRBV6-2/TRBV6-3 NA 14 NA CASRSDPISHEQFF TGTGCCAGCAGGTCCGACCCGATTAGCCATGAGCAATTCTTC
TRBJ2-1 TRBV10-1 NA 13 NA CASHAELYNEQFF TGCGCCAGCCATGCTGAACTTTACAATGAGCAGTTCTTC
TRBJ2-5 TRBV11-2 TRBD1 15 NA CASSKTGDRQETQYF TGTGCCAGCAGTAAGACAGGGGACAGGCAAGAGACCCAGTACTTC
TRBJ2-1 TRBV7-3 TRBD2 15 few CASSSSGTGFNEQFF TGTGCCAGCAGCTCAAGCGGGACCGGGTTCAATGAGCAGTTCTTC
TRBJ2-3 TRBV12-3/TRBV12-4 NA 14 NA CASMGGTDSGTQYF TGTGCCAGCATGGGGGGGACAGATTCTGGTACGCAGTATTTT
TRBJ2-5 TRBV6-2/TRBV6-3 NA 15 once CTSSWASRKMETQYF TGTACCAGCAGTTGGGCGTCCAGGAAGATGGAGACCCAGTACTTC
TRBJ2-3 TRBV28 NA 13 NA CASSLTVYDTQYF TGTGCCAGCAGTCTTACGGTGTACGATACCCAGTATTTT
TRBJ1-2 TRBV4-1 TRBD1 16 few CASSPSRDRGRYGYTF TGCGCCAGCAGTCCGTCCCGGGACAGGGGGAGATATGGCTACACCTTC
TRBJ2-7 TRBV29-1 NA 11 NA CSIGRSGEQNF TGCAGCATTGGACGGTCCGGTGAGCAGAACTTC
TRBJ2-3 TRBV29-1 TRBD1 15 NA CSVKGAPGITDTQYF TGTAGCGTTAAGGGGGCCCCGGGAATCACAGATACGCAGTATTTT
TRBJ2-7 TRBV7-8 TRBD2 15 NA CASNVTSGARSEQYF TGTGCCAGCAACGTAACTAGCGGAGCTAGATCCGAGCAGTACTTC
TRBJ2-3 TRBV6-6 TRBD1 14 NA CANSRDREADRQYF TGTGCCAACAGTCGGGACAGGGAAGCAGATAGGCAGTATTTT
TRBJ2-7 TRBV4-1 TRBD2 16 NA CATGQGLAGSSYEQYF TGCGCCACCGGCCAAGGGCTAGCGGGCTCCTCCTACGAGCAGTACTTC
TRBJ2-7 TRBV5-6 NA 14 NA CASILDVSSYELYF TGTGCCAGCATCCTGGACGTAAGCTCCTACGAGCTGTACTTC
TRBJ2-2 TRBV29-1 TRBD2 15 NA CSVDTSAANTGELLF TGCAGCGTTGACACTAGCGCGGCGAACACCGGGGAGCTGCTTTTT
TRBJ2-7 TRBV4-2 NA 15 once CASSQRAADKLEQYF TGTGCCAGCAGCCAAAGGGCAGCGGACAAACTCGAGCAGTACTTC
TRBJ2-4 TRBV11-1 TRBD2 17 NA CTSSFPGTSRTINIQYF TGTACTAGCAGCTTTCCCGGGACTAGCAGGACCATAAACATTCAGTACTTC